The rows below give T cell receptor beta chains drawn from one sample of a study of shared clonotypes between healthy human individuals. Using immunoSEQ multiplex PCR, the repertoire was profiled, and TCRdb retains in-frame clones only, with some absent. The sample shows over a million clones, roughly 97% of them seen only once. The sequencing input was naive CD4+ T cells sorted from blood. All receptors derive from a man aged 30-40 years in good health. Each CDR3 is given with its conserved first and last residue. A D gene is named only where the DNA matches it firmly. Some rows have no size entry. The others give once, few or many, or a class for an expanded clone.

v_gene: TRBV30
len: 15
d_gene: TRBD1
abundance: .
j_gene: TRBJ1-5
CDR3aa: CAWSAGQGVNQPQHF
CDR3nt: TGTGCCTGGAGTGCCGGACAGGGAGTGAATCAGCCCCAGCATTTT

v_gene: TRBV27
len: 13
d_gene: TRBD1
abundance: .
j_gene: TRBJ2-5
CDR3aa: CASSSYDRVTQYF
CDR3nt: TGTGCCAGCAGTTCCTACGACAGGGTGACCCAGTACTTC

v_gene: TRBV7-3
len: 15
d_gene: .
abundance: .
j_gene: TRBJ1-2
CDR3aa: CASRYPTDPFYGYTF
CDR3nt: TGTGCCAGCAGATATCCGACAGACCCATTCTATGGCTACACCTTC

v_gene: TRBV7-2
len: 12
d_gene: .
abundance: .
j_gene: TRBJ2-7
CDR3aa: CASSLQGYEQYF
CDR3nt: TGTGCCAGCAGCTTACAGGGGTATGAGCAGTACTTC

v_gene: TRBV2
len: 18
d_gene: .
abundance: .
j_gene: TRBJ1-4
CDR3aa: CASKVWGAARATNEKLFF
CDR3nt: TGTGCCAGCAAGGTTTGGGGGGCGGCTCGAGCAACTAATGAAAAACTGTTTTTT

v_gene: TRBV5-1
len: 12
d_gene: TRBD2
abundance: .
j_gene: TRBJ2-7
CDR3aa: CASSWGLGPYIF
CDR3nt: TGCGCCAGCAGCTGGGGACTAGGGCCTTATATCTTC

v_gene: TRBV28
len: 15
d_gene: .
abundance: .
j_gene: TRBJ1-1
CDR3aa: CASGSAFGMNTEAFF
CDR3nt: TGTGCCAGCGGTTCCGCATTCGGAATGAACACTGAAGCTTTCTTT

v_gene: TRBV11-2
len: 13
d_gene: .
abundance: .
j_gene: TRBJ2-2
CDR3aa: CATRDTNTGELFF
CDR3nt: TGTGCCACCCGGGACACGAACACCGGGGAGCTGTTTTTT

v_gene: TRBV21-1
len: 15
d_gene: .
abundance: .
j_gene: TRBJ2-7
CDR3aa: CASSKAGTSYYEQYF
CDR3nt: TGTGCCAGCAGCAAAGCGGGGACATCTTACTACGAGCAGTACTTC

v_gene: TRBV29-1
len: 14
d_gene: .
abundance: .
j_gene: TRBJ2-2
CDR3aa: CSVEHLAGTGELFF
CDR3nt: TGCAGCGTTGAACACCTAGCCGGCACCGGGGAGCTGTTTTTT

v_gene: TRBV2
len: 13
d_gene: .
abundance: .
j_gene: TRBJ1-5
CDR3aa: CASTGSLNQPQHF
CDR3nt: TGTGCCAGCACCGGATCCCTCAATCAGCCCCAGCATTTT

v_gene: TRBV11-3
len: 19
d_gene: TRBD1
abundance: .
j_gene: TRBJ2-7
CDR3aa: CASSPHSGTGGSSLYEQYF
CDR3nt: TGTGCCAGCAGCCCTCACTCCGGGACAGGGGGCTCCTCGCTCTACGAGCAGTACTTC

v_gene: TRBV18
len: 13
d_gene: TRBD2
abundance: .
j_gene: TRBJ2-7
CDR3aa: CASSPSGIGEQYF
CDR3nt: TGTGCCAGCTCCCCTAGCGGGATCGGCGAGCAGTACTTC

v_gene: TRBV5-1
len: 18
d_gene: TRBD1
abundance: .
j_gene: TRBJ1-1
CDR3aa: CASSLVPPGQGRDTEAFF
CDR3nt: TGCGCCAGCAGCTTGGTGCCACCGGGACAGGGAAGAGACACTGAAGCTTTCTTT

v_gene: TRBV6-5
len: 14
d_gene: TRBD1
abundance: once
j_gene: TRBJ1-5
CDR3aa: CASRAPGQAQPQHF
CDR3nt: TGTGCCAGCAGAGCACCGGGACAGGCCCAGCCCCAGCATTTT

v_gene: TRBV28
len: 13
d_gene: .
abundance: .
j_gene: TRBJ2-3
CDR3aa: CASRMDSSDTQYF
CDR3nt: TGTGCCAGCAGAATGGACTCTTCAGATACGCAGTATTTT

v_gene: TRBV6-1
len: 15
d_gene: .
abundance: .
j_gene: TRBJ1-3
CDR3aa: CAADRTAVSGNTIYF
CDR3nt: TGTGCCGCCGATCGGACGGCGGTCTCTGGAAACACCATATATTTT

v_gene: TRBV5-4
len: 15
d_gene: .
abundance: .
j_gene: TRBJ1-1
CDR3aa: CASSLGRGSNTEAFF
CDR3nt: TGTGCCAGCAGCTTGGGCCGGGGCTCGAACACTGAAGCTTTCTTT

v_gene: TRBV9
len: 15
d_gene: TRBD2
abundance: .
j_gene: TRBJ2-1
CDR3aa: CASSALAEGANEQFF
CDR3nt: TGTGCCAGCAGCGCACTAGCGGAAGGGGCGAATGAGCAGTTCTTC

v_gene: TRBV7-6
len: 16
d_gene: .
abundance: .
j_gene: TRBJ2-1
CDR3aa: CASSLNPPAGGNEQFF
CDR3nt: TGTGCCAGCAGCTTAAATCCCCCGGCTGGGGGCAATGAGCAGTTCTTC

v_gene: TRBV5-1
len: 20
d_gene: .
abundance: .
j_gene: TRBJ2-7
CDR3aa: CASSLNRHRLDREDSYEQYF
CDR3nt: TGCGCCAGCAGCTTAAATCGACACAGGCTCGACAGGGAGGATTCCTACGAGCAGTACTTC

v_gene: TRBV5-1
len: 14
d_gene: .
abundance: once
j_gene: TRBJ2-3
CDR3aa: CASSLELVGDTQYF
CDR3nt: TGCGCCAGCAGCTTGGAACTAGTAGGAGATACGCAGTATTTT

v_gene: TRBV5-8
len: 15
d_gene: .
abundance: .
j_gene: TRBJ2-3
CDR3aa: CASSLSRVGTDTQYF
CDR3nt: TGTGCCAGCAGCTTGAGCAGGGTTGGTACAGATACGCAGTATTTT

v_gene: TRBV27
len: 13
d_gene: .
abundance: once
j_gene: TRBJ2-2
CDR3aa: CASSLIGYGELFF
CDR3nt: TGTGCCAGCAGTTTAATAGGCTACGGGGAGCTGTTTTTT

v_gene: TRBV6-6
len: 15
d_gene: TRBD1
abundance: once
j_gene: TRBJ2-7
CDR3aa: CASSDSTGGRSEQYF
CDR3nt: TGTGCCAGCAGTGATAGTACAGGGGGTAGGAGCGAGCAGTACTTC

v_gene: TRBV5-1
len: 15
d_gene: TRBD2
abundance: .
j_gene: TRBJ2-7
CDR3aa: CASSSSSGQYYEQYF
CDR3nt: TGCGCCAGCAGCTCTTCTAGCGGCCAATACTACGAGCAGTACTTC

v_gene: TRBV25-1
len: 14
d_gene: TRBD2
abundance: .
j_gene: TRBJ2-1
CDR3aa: CASSDREGHNEQFF
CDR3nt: TGTGCCAGCAGTGACCGGGAGGGCCATAATGAGCAGTTCTTC

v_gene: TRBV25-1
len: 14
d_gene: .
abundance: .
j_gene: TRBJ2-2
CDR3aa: CASSDRKNTGELFF
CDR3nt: TGTGCCAGCAGCGACAGAAAGAACACCGGGGAGCTGTTTTTT

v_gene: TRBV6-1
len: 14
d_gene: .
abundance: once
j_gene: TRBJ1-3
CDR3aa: CASSRGSSGNTIYF
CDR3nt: TGTGCCAGCTCGAGGGGAAGCTCTGGAAACACCATATATTTT

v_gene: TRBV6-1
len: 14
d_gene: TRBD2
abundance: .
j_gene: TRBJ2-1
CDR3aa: CASSAGLAGGEQFF
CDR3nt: TGTGCCAGCAGTGCCGGACTAGCGGGAGGTGAGCAGTTCTTC

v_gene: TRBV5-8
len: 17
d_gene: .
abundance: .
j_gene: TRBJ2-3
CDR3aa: CASSLALGPPEVDTQYF
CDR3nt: TGTGCCAGCAGCTTGGCACTCGGCCCGCCGGAGGTGGATACGCAGTATTTT

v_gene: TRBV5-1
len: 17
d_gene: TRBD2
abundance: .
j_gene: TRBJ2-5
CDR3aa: CASSLALSAGGQETQYF
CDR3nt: TGCGCCAGCAGCTTGGCCCTGTCAGCGGGAGGCCAAGAGACCCAGTACTTC

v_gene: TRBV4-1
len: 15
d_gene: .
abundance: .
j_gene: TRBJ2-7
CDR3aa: CASSQADQRNSGQYF
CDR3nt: TGCGCCAGCAGCCAAGCGGACCAGCGGAACTCAGGGCAGTACTTC

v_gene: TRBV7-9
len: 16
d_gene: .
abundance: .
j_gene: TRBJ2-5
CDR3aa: CASGGELTAHQETQYF
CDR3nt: TGTGCCAGCGGAGGGGAGTTGACAGCACATCAAGAGACCCAGTACTTC

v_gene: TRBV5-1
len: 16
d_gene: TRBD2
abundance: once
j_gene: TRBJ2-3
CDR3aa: CASSLAGLEGTDTQYF
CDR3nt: TGCGCCAGCAGCTTGGCGGGACTAGAGGGCACAGATACGCAGTATTTT

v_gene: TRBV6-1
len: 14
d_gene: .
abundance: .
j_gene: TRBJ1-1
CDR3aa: CASSPRAGNTEAFF
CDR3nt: TGTGCCAGCAGCCCAAGGGCGGGGAACACTGAAGCTTTCTTT

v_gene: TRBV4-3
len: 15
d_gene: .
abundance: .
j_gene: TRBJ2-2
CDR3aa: CASSQDSRGNGELFF
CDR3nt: TGCGCCAGCAGCCAAGATAGTAGGGGGAACGGGGAGCTGTTTTTT

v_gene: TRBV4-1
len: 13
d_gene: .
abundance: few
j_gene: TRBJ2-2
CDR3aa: CASSHPDTGELFF
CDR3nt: TGCGCCAGCAGCCACCCAGACACCGGGGAGCTGTTTTTT

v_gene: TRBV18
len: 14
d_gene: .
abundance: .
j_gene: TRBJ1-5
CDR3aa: CASSPLEGNQPQHF
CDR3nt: TGTGCCAGCTCACCACTCGAGGGGAATCAGCCCCAGCATTTT

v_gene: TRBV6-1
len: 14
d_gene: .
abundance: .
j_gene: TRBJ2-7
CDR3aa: CASSPSFATYEQYF
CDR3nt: TGTGCCAGCAGTCCCTCGTTCGCTACCTACGAGCAGTACTTC

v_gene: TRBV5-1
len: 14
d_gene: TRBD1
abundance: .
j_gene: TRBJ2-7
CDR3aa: CASGKQGVGYEQYF
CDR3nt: TGCGCCAGCGGAAAACAGGGGGTGGGATACGAGCAGTACTTC

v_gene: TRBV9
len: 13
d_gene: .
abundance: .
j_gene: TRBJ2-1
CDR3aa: CASSVSGYNEQFF
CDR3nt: TGTGCCAGCAGCGTCAGCGGTTACAATGAGCAGTTCTTC